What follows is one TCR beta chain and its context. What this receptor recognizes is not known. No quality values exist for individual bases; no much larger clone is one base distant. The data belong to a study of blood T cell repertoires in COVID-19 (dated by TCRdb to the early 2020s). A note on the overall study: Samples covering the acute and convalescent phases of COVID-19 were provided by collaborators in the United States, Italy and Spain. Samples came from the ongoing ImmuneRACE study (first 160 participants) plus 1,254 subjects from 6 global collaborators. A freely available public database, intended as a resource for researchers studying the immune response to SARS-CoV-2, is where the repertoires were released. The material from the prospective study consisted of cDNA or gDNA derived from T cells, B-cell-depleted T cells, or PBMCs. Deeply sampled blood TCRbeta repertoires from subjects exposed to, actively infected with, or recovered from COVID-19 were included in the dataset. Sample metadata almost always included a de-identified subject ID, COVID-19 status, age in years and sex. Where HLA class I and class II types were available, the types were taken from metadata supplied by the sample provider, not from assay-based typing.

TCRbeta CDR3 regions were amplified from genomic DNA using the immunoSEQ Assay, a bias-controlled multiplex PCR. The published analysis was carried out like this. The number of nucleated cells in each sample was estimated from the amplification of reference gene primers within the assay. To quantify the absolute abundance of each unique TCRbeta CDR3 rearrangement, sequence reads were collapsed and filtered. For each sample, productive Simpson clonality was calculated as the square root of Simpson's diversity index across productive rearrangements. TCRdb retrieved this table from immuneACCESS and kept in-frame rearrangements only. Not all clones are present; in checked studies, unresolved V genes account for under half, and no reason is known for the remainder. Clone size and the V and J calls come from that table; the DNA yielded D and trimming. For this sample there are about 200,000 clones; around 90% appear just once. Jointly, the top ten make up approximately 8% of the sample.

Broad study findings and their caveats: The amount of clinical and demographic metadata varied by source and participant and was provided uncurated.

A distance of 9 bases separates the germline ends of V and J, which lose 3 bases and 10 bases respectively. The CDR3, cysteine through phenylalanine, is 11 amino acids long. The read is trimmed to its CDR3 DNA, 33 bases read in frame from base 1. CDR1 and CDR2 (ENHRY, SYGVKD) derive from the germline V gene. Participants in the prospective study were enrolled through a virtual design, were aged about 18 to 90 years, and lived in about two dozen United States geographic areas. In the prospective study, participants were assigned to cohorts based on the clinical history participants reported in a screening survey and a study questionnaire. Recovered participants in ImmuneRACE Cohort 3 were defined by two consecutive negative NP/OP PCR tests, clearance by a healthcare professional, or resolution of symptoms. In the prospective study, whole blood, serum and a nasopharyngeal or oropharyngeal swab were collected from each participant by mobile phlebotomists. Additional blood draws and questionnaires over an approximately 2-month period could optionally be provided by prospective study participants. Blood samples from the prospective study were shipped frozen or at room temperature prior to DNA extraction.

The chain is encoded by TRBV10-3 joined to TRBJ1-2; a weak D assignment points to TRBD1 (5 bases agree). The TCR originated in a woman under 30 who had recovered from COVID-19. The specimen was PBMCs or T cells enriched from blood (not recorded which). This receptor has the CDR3 CAISDGGFYTF. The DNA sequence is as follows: TGTGCCATCAGTGACGGGGGGTTCTACACCTTC.